Given below is one T cell receptor beta chain in context. Its antigen is not identified. Runs used v3.0 of the immunoSEQ assay and were done at survey level. Sequencing used immunoSEQ multiplex PCR; TCRdb keeps in-frame clones, though not all of them. The top ten hold over 9.5% of the sample, which has over 15,000 clones, around nine tenths seen once. Every HIV-positive participant received treatment in the United States. With V trimmed by 2 bases and J by 8 bases, 9 bases remained unmatched. Germline CDR1 SGHDT, CDR2 YYEEEE. The CDR3 sequence is 15 residues long. These data come from a study of long-term antiretroviral therapy in people with HIV. Study details: First collections came about a decade before the 2015 immediate-ART recommendation.

Whole-study findings and limits: Collection of the blood, which took place between about 2004 and 2018, possibly occurred under older ART regimens.

Material: unsorted PBMCs, obtained 0.5 years after starting antiretroviral therapy. This TCR derives from a man between 35 and 55 years old with HIV. J is TRBJ1-2 and V is TRBV5-6; 10 bases are a match to TRBD1. The CDR3 reads CASSFLDRGQEGYTF. The CDR3 DNA reads as TGTGCCAGCAGCTTTCTCGACAGGGGGCAGGAGGGCTACACCTTC.